This TCR beta chain was sequenced for a study of T cells in Graves' hyperthyroidism and ophthalmopathy. Regarding the study as a whole: Ophthalmopathy cases were set apart from stable hyperthyroidism by a 13 V-J model.

Many counts were recorded for this clonotype. Its antigen remains unidentified. Uncontrolled infection, other autoimmune disease, pregnancy or lactation disqualified patients from enrolment. The CDR3 spans 16 residues. Germline CDR1 SQVTM, CDR2 ANQGSEA. Deletions cut 4 bases from V and 1 base from J, with 14 bases between. Authors of the study amplified TCR beta CDR3 regions from RNA transcripts. HTBI primers were employed in a first-round RT-PCR of the TCR CDR3. TCRdb recomputed calls from the multiplex PCR reads with MiXCR, one row per CDR3 protein. The data hold about 700,000 distinct CDR3 sequences, with about 45% observed a single time.

The chain combines TRBV29-1 with TRBJ2-6; D unresolved. This sequence was found in an adult man with Graves' disease, either hyperthyroidism or ophthalmopathy (not recorded which). The sequenced sample was peripheral blood or thyroid tissue (not recorded which). CDR3 in DNA: TGCAGCGTTGCTGGGCTGGCCAGGTCTGGGGCCAACGTCCTGACTTTC. Translated, it gives CSVAGLARSGANVLTF.